The clone carrying this TCR beta chain was recorded a few times. The antigen remains unidentified. The entry originates in a study of cytomegalovirus exposure and HLA in healthy donors. Both 60 Vbeta primers and 13 Jbeta primers went into the PCR. Sequenced by immunoSEQ multiplex PCR; TCRdb stores in-frame clones only, minus some. The data contain approximately 35,000 clones, 65% to 75% of them singletons. Germline V lookup: CDR1 MNHEY, CDR2 SMNVEV (reference sequence). The CDR3 is 15 residues long. The V gene end was trimmed by 9 bases and the J gene end by 7 bases; junction bases not matched to a gene: 12. Whole-study findings and limits: TRBV6-2, TRBV6-3 and some other V segments were excluded as indistinguishable. Confirmation in vitro established that a few CMV-associated chains were specific for CMV antigens.

The receptor was isolated from a man in his forties in good health and CMV-seropositive. This chain connects TRBV27 to TRBJ1-4; 9 nucleotides line up with TRBD1. Sequencing used PBMCs. In DNA form, the CDR3 reads TGTGCCAGTAGCGCACAGGGGGCATTGAGTGAAAAACTGTTTTTT. Protein product: CASSAQGALSEKLFF.